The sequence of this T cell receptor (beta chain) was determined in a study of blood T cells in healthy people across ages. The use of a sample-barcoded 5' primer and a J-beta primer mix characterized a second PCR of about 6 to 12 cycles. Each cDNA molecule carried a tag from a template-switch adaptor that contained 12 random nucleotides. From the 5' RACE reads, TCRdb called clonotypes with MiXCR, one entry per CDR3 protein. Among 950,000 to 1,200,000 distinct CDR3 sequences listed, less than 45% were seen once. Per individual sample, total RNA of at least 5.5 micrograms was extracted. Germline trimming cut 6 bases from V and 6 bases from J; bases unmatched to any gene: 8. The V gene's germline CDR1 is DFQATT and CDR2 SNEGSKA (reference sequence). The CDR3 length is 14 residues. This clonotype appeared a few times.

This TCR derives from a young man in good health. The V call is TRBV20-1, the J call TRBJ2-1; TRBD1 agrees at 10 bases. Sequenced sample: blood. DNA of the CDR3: TGCAGTGCGGTCTGGGACAGGGGAATCAATGAGCAGTTCTTC. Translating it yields CSAVWDRGINEQFF.